This T cell receptor (beta chain) was recovered during a study of blood T cell repertoires in COVID-19 (dated by TCRdb to between 2020 and 2021). In terms of the full investigation: The collaborator samples originated in the United States, Italy and Spain and spanned the acute and convalescent phases of COVID-19. The repertoires were released in a freely available public database meant as a resource for research on the immune response to SARS-CoV-2. The prospective study material was composed of cDNA or gDNA derived from T cells, B-cell-depleted T cells, or PBMCs. HLA class I and class II types, where available, came from metadata supplied by the sample provider rather than from assay-based typing. The sample metadata nearly always contained a de-identified subject ID, COVID-19 status, age in years and sex. Subjects who had been exposed to COVID-19, were actively infected with it, or had recovered from it provided the deeply sampled blood TCRbeta repertoires that made up the dataset. The samples were drawn from the first 160 participants of the ongoing ImmuneRACE study and from 950 to 1,500 subjects provided by 6 global collaborators.

CDR1 and CDR2 were assigned from the germline V gene (reference sequence) as LNHNV and YYDKDF. Reading from cysteine to phenylalanine, the CDR3 counts 14 amino acids. The sequence is cut down to CDR3 DNA, 42 bases in frame from base 1. V lost 5 bases and J lost 0 bases; the stretch between them is 9 bases long. Paper-wide results and their limitations: The quantity of clinical and demographic metadata differed by source and by participant and was supplied without curation.

Worth noting for this clone: Its target antigen remains unknown. Within one base of it there is no much larger clone, and no base qualities were kept.

The collaborating institutions used their own protocols to collect whole blood in K2EDTA tubes. For TCRbeta analysis, collaborator samples were shipped as frozen whole blood, as isolated PBMCs, or as DNA extracted from either sample type. The immunoSEQ Assay, a bias-controlled multiplex PCR, was used to amplify TCRbeta CDR3 regions from genomic DNA. In the paper's pipeline: Within the assay, amplification of reference gene primers was used to estimate how many nucleated cells each sample contained. To quantify the absolute abundance of each unique TCRbeta CDR3 rearrangement, sequence reads were collapsed and filtered. Productive Simpson clonality was computed per sample as the square root of Simpson's diversity index over productive rearrangements. The clones in this table, taken by TCRdb from immuneACCESS, are in-frame only. Not every clone is retained; where verified, under half of the shortfall comes from an unresolved V gene, and the cause of the rest is unknown. V and J calls and clone size are copied from that table; D and trimming were computed from the DNA. This sample gives a few hundred thousand clones in total; about 88% of them show up just once. The ten largest clones take up around 1.8% of the sample.

The sequence was obtained from a man under 40 with active or convalescent COVID-19. Sequences were obtained from peripheral blood. The sequence links TRBV15 to TRBJ2-3; TRBD1 is a weak D gene call, 6 bases matching. The nucleotide sequence is TGTGCCACCAGCGGGGGCCGGAGCACAGATACGCAGTATTTT. It is translated as CATSGGRSTDTQYF.